These T cell receptor beta chains were read from a single sample in a study of blood T cell repertoires in COVID-19. Data came from immunoSEQ multiplex PCR; TCRdb stores just in-frame clones and leaves some out. The sample lists roughly 24,000 clones, roughly nine tenths occurring once. Sample: peripheral blood. The receptors derive from a man in his 70s with COVID-19, enrolled during active disease. CDR3s leave out the opening cysteine and the closing phenylalanine or tryptophan. Rows may omit the clone size; those that give it use once, few, many or a size class.

NA | TRBJ1-5 | TRBV6-2/TRBV6-3 | ASSYLPGAKDQPQH
NA | TRBJ2-1 | TRBV11-2 | ASSILAGVTYNEQF
NA | TRBJ2-4 | TRBV7-9 | ASSSGATPGGNIQY
NA | TRBJ1-1 | TRBV3-1/TRBV3-2 | ASSHGGKGRAF
NA | TRBJ2-2 | TRBV10-3 | AISESVQGNTGELF
NA | TRBJ2-7 | TRBV30 | AWSLLWASYEQY
NA | TRBJ1-5 | TRBV5-1 | ASSLSGASNQPQH
NA | TRBJ1-2 | TRBV5-6 | ASSLAGLRGGYT
NA | TRBJ1-1 | TRBV19 | ASSRQLNTEAF
NA | TRBJ2-7 | TRBV7-9 | ASSLETGRFEQY
NA | TRBJ2-3 | TRBV11-2 | ASSLGLLGGDTQY
few | TRBJ1-1 | TRBV5-5 | ASSWGTSGENTEAF
NA | TRBJ1-4 | TRBV11-2 | ASSLWSVGEKLF
NA | TRBJ2-1 | TRBV5-4 | ASSLRDNLSPHEQF
NA | TRBJ2-1 | TRBV3-1/TRBV3-2 | ASSAVEGARYNEQF
NA | TRBJ1-5 | TRBV5-5 | ASSQTGGVGQPQH
NA | TRBJ1-1 | TRBV30 | AWSARRQGPEAF
NA | TRBJ1-4 | TRBV5-1 | ASSLASSNEKLF
NA | TRBJ2-1 | TRBV30 | AWSNRAAEQF
NA | TRBJ2-3 | TRBV3-1/TRBV3-2 | ASSQTPNTQY
NA | TRBJ2-1 | TRBV6-5 | ASSRQVDGEQF
NA | TRBJ2-3 | TRBV5-1 | ASSLRTSGQDTQY
NA | TRBJ2-7 | TRBV2 | AGRVGLAGATYEQY
NA | TRBJ1-2 | TRBV19 | ASSIMDRGGYT
NA | TRBJ1-2 | TRBV5-5 | ASVKIQGHYGYT
NA | TRBJ1-1 | TRBV24-1 | ATSQGSTAEGTEAF
NA | TRBJ2-5 | TRBV30 | AWSVRWSGPETQY
NA | TRBJ2-3 | TRBV7-2 | ASSLGSGRGTDTQY
NA | TRBJ2-2 | TRBV7-9 | APYTGELF
NA | TRBJ1-1 | TRBV6-1 | ASSERRTTEAF
NA | TRBJ1-5 | TRBV6-5 | ASRRQGNQPQH
NA | TRBJ1-2 | TRBV2 | ASIPGTGHGYT
NA | TRBJ1-4 | TRBV11-2 | ASSLVGQANREKLF
few | TRBJ1-1 | TRBV7-9 | ASSLMTGKAWAF
NA | TRBJ1-4 | TRBV29-1 | SVPGQGTNEKLF
medium-sized | TRBJ2-5 | TRBV6-1 | ASSDEGTQY
NA | TRBJ1-1 | TRBV27 | ASSFGAETEAF
NA | TRBJ1-2 | TRBV15 | ATSRDPGYGYT
NA | TRBJ2-1 | TRBV3-1/TRBV3-2 | ASSQVPRGYNEQF
NA | TRBJ1-2 | TRBV7-2 | ASSPQGASYGYT
NA | TRBJ2-3 | TRBV4-2 | ASSQLRAFLTDTQY
NA | TRBJ1-4 | TRBV5-4 | ASSLAGVGQGRRKLF